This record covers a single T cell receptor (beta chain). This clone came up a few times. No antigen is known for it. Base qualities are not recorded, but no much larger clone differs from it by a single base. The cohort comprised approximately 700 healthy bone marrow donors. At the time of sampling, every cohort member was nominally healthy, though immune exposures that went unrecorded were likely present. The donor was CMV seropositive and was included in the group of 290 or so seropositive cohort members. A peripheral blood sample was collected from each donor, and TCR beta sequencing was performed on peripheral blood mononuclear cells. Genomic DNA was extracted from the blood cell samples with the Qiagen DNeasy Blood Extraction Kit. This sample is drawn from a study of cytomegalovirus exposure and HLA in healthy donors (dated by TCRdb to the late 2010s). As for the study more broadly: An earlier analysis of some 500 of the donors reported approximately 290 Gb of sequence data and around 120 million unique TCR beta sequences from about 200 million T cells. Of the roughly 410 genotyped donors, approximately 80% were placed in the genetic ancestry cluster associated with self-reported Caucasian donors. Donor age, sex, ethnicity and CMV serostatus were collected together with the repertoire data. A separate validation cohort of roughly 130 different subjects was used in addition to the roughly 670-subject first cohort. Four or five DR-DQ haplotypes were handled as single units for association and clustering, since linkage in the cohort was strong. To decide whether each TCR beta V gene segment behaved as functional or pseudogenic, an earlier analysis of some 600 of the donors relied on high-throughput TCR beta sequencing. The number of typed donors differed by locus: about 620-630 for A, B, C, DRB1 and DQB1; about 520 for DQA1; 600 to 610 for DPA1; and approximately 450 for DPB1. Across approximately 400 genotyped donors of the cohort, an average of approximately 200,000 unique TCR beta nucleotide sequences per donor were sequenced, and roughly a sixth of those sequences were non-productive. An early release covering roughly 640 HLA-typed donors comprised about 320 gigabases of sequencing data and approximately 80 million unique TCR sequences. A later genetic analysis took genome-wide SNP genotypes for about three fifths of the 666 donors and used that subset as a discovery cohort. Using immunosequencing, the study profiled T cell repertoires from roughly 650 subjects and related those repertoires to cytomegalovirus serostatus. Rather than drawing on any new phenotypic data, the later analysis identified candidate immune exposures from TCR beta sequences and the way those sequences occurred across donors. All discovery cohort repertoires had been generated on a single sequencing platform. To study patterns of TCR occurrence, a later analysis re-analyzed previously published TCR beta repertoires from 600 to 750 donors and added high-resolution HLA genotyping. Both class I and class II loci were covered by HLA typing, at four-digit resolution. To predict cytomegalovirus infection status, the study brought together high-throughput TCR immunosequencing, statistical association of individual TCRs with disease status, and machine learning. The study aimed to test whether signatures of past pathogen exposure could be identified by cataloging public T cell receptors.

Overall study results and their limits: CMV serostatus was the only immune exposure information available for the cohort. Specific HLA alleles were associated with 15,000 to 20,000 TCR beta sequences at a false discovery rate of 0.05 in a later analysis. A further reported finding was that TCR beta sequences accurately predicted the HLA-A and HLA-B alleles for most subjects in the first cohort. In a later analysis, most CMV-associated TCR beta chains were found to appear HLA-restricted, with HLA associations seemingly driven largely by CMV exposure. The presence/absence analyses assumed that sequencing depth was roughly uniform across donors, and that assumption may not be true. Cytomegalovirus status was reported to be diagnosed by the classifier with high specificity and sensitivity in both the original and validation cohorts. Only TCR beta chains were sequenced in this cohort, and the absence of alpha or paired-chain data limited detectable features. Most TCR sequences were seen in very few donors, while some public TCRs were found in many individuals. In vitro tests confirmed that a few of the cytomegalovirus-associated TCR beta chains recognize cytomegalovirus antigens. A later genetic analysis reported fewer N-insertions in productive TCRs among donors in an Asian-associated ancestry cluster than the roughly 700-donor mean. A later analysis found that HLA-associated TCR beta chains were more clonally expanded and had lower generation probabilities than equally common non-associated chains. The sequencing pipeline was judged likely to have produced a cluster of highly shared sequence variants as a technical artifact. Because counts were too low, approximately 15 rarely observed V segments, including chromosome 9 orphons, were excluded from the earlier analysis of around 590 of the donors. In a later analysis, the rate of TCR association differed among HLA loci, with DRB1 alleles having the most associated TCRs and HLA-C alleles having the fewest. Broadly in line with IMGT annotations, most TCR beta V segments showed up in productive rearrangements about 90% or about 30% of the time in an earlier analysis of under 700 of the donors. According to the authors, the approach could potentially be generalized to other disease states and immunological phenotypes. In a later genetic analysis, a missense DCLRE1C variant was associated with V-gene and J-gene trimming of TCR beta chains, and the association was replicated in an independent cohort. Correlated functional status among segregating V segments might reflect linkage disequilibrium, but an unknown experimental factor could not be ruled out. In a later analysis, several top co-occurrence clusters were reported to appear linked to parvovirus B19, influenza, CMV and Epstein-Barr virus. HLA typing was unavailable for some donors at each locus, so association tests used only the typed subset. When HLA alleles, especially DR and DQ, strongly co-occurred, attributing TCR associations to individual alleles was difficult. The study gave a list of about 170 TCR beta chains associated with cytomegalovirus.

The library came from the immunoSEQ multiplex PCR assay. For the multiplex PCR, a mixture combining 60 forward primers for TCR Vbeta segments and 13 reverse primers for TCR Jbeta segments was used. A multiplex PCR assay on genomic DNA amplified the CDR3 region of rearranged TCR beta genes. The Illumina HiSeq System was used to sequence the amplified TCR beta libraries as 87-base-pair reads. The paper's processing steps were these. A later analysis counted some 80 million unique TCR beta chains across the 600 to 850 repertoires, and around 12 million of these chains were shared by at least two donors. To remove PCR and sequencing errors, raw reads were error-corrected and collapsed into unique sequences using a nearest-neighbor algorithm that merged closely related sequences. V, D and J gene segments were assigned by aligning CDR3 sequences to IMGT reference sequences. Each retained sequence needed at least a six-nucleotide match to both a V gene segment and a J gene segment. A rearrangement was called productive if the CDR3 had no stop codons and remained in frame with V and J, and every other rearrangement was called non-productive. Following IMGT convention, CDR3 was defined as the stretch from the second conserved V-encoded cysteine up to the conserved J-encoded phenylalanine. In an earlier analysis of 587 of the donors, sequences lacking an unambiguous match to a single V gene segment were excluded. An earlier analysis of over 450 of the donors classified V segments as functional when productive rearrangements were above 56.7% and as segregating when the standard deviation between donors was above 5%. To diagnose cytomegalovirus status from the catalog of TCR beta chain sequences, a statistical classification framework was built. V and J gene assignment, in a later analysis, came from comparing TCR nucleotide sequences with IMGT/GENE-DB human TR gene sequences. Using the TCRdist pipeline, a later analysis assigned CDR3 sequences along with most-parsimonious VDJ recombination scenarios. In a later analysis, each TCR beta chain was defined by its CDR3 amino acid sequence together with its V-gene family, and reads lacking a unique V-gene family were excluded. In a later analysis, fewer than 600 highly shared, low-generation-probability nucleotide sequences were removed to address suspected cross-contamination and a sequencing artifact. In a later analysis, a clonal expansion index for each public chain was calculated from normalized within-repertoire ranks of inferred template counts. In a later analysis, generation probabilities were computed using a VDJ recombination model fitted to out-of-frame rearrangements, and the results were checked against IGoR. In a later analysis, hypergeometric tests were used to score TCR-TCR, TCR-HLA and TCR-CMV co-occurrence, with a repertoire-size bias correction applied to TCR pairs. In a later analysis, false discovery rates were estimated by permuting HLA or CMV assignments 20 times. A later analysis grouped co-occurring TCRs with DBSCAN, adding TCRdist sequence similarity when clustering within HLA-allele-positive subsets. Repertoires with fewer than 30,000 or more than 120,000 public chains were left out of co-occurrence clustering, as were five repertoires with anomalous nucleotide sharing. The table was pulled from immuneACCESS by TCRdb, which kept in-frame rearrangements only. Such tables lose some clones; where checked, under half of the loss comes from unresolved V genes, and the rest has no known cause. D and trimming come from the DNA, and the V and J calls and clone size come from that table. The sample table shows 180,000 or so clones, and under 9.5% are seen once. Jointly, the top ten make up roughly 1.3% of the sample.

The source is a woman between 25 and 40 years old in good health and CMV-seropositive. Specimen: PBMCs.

Here is the DNA: TGTGCCAGCAGCCCCGACAGGGGCAATACTCACGACGAGCAGTACTTC. Its protein product is CASSPDRGNTHDEQYF. The chain joins TRBV7-9 to TRBJ2-7, and 8 bases in between align with TRBD1. V is cut back by 5 bases and J by 5 bases, with 14 bases in the junction unmatched. Spanning cysteine to phenylalanine, the CDR3 consists of 16 amino acids. CDR3 DNA is the only sequence kept; it has 48 bases, read in frame from the first base. From the germline V gene (reference sequence), CDR1 is SEHNR and CDR2 is FQNEAQ.